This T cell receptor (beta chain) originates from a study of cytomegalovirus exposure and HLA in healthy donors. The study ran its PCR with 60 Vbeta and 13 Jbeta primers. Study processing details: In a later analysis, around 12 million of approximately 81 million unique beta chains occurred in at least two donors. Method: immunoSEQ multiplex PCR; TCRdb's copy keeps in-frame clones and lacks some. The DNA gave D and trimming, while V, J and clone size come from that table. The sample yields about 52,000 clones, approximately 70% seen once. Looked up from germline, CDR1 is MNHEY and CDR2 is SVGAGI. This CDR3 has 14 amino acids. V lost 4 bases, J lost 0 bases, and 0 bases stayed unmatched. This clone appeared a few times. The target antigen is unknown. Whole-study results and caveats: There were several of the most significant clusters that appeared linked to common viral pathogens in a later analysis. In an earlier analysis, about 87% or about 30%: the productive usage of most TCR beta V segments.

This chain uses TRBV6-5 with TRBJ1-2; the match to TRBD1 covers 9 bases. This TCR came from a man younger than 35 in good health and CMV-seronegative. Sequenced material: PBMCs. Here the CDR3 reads CASSWDRANYGYTF. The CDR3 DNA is TGTGCCAGCAGTTGGGACAGGGCTAACTATGGCTACACCTTC.